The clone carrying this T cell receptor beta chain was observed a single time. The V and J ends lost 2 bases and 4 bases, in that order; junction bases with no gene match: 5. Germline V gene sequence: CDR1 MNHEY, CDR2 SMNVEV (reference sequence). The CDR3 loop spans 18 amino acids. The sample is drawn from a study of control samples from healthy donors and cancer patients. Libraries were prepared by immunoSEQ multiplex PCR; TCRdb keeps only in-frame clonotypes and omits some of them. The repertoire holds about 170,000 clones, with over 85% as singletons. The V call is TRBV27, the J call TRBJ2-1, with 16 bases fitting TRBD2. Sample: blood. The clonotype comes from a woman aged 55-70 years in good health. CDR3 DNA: TGTGCCAGCAGTTTACCGGGACTAGCGGGGGGGTTGTACAATGAGCAGTTCTTC. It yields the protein CASSLPGLAGGLYNEQFF.